The 21 T cell receptor beta chains below all came from one sample that was sequenced in a study of cytomegalovirus exposure and HLA in healthy donors. Method: immunoSEQ multiplex PCR; TCRdb's copy keeps in-frame clones and lacks some. The sample holds some 330,000 clones; about nine tenths are singletons and the top ten take around 0.8%. The sample consisted of PBMCs. The receptors derive from a woman between 18 and 30 years old in good health and CMV-seronegative.

The chain is built from TRBV19 and TRBJ2-1; 8 bases map to TRBD1. CDR3 length: 15 residues. V was clipped by 4 bases and J by 6 bases; unmatched bases: 8. From germline, CDR1 is LNHDA and CDR2 SQIVND (reference sequence). The CDR3 DNA reads TGTGCCAGTAGTACGACAGGGGAGGCGGGCAATGAGCAGTTCTTC. Translating gives CASSTTGEAGNEQFF. Combining the CDR3 with reference TRBV19 and TRBJ2-1 gives the whole variable domain DGGITQSPKYLFRKEGQNVTLSCEQNLNHDAMYWYRQDPGQGLRLIYYSQIVNDFQKGDIAEGYSVSREKKESFPLTVTSAQKNPTAFYLCASSTTGEAGNEQFFGPGTRLTVL.

The chain has TRBV2 and TRBJ2-1, with 7 bases fitting TRBD2. Germline V gene lookup returns CDR1 SNHLY and CDR2 FYNNEI. The CDR3 is made up of 16 amino acids. V shed 0 bases and J 4 bases; nucleotides not matched to a gene: 6. CDR3 nucleotide sequence: TGTGCCAGCAGTGAAGCGCTTGGGACTAATTACAATGAGCAGTTCTTC. It specifies CASSEALGTNYNEQFF.

This chain links TRBV28 with TRBJ1-5; 10 positions agree with TRBD1. J was trimmed by 7 bases and V by 5 bases; bases with no gene match: 11. This CDR3 contains 16 residues. CDR1 and CDR2 from the germline V gene are MDHEN and SYDVKM. As DNA, the CDR3 is TGTGCCAGCAGTCCAAACGGACAGGGGGGACGGCAGCCCCAGCATTTT. Amino acid sequence: CASSPNGQGGRQPQHF.

The chain employs TRBV19 and TRBJ1-1, with 7 bases aligning to TRBD1. The V gene end was trimmed by 7 bases and the J gene end by 1 base; junction bases not matched to a gene: 3. The CDR3 spans 13 residues. In germline, CDR1 is LNHDA, CDR2 SQIVND (reference sequence). The CDR3 reads CASIGTENTEAFF. The CDR3 bases are TGTGCCAGTATCGGGACAGAGAACACTGAAGCTTTCTTT.

The V gene is TRBV28, the J gene TRBJ1-2, with 10 bases matching TRBD1. The ends lost 5 bases at V and 9 bases at J; junction bases unmatched: 12. This CDR3 has 15 residues. The germline V gene encodes CDR1 MDHEN and CDR2 SYDVKM. CDR3 bases: TGTGCCAGCAGTCAGCCGGGACAGGGGCTTGAGCGCTACACCTTC. Translated, it gives CASSQPGQGLERYTF.

V gene TRBV6-5 combines with J gene TRBJ2-1, with TRBD2 as a possible D gene (5 bases). Germline V gene lookup returns CDR1 MNHEY and CDR2 SVGAGI. The V gene lost 4 bases and the J gene lost 0 bases, with 13 bases spanning the gap. This CDR3 spans 16 amino acids. CDR3 DNA sequence: TGTGCCAGCAGTTCCCTCCCAGCGGACTCCTACAATGAGCAGTTCTTC. This translates into CASSSLPADSYNEQFF.

The V gene is TRBV5-4, the J gene TRBJ2-1; 14 positions agree with TRBD2. The CDR3 is made up of 17 amino acids. From germline, CDR1 is SGHNT and CDR2 YYREEE (reference sequence). J was trimmed by 6 bases and V by 4 bases; bases with no gene match: 9. The CDR3 region has the DNA TGTGCCAGCAGCCCAGGACTAGCGGGAGGTGGAGTCAATGAGCAGTTCTTC. It is translated as CASSPGLAGGGVNEQFF.

The rearrangement links TRBV9 to TRBJ2-7; 10 nucleotides agree with TRBD1. The CDR3 is 15 residues long. Germline CDR1 SGDLS, CDR2 YYNGEE. After removal of 4 bases from V and 4 bases from J, the junction contained 8 bases not matched to a gene. The CDR3 region is CASSSGGDRGYEQYF. CDR3 DNA: TGTGCCAGCAGCTCTGGCGGGGACAGGGGATACGAGCAGTACTTC. Full variable domain (outside the CDR3, taken from reference TRBV9 and TRBJ2-7): DSGVTQTPKHLITATGQRVTLRCSPRSGDLSVYWYQQSLDQGLQFLIQYYNGEERAKGNILERFSAQQFPDLHSELNLSSLELGDSALYFCASSSGGDRGYEQYFGPGTRLTVT.

This sequence joins TRBV18 and TRBJ2-7; D may be TRBD1 (6 bases). Per the germline V gene, CDR1 is KGHSH and CDR2 is LQKENI. The V end lost 3 bases, the J end lost 6 bases, and 12 bases lay between the germline ends. The CDR3 spans 13 residues. For the CDR3, the DNA is TGTGCCAGCTCACCCCGGGACAACAGCGAGCAGTACTTC. Protein product: CASSPRDNSEQYF.

The rearrangement joins TRBV4-2 to TRBJ2-1; 10 bases match TRBD1. The junction had 6 bases not matched to a gene; V was cut back by 5 bases and J by 2 bases. The CDR3 has 16 residues. Germline lookup yields CDR1 LGHNA and CDR2 YNFKEQ. CDR3 residues: CASSTMTGGTYNEQFF. The CDR3 nucleotides read TGTGCCAGCAGCACCATGACAGGGGGCACCTACAATGAGCAGTTCTTC.

V is TRBV4-2 and J is TRBJ1-5; the D is unclear. Trimming took off 5 bases at V and 0 bases at J, with 11 bases between the two ends. This CDR3 region has 15 residues. CDR1 is LGHNA, CDR2 YNFKEQ, per germline. This CDR3 is CASSLVHDSNQPQHF. CDR3 nucleotides: TGTGCCAGCAGCTTAGTCCACGATAGCAATCAGCCCCAGCATTTT.

Note on this clone: Other DNA sequences in the same sample also yield this CDR3. The genes are TRBV7-3 and TRBJ2-2; D is perhaps TRBD1 (6 bases). V lost 4 bases and J lost 5, with 8 bases in between. Germline V gene lookup returns CDR1 SGHTA and CDR2 FQGTGA. The CDR3 sequence is 13 residues long. This CDR3 reads CASSSQGTGELFF. The CDR3 DNA reads as TGTGCCAGCAGCTCACAGGGTACCGGGGAGCTGTTTTTT.

V is TRBV13 and J is TRBJ1-1, with 10 bases lining up with TRBD1. Germline V gives CDR1 PRHDT, CDR2 FYEKMQ (reference sequence). V lost 1 base and J lost 0; bases outside the gene matches: 5. The CDR3 contains 17 residues. CDR3 sequence reads: CASSLEGTGAMNTEAFF. The DNA for the CDR3 is TGTGCCAGCAGCTTAGAGGGGACAGGGGCCATGAACACTGAAGCTTTCTTT. Full variable domain (remainder filled in from reference TRBV13 and TRBJ1-1): AAGVIQSPRHLIKEKRETATLKCYPIPRHDTVYWYQQGPGQDPQFLISFYEKMQSDKGSIPDRFSAQQFSDYHSELNMSSLELGDSALYFCASSLEGTGAMNTEAFFGQGTRLTVV.

This chain connects TRBV6-6 to TRBJ2-7, with 9 bases lining up with TRBD1. There are 16 residues in the CDR3. Germline V gene sequence: CDR1 MNHNY, CDR2 SVGAGI (reference sequence). V dropped 0 bases and J dropped 4; count of bases not matched to a gene: 7. This chain's CDR3 is CASSYSTGQGQYEQYF. The CDR3 DNA sequence: TGTGCCAGCAGTTACTCGACGGGACAGGGCCAATACGAGCAGTACTTC.

The rearrangement uses TRBV5-1 and TRBJ2-3, with no clear D. The V gene's germline CDR1 is SGHRS and CDR2 YFSETQ. The CDR3 sequence is 15 residues long. Trimming pared 3 bases from V and 0 bases from J, leaving 11 bases between. The CDR3 reads CASSSMRSSTDTQYF. DNA of the CDR3: TGCGCCAGCAGCTCCATGAGGTCTAGCACAGATACGCAGTATTTT.

J is TRBJ2-7 and V is TRBV27; no clear D gene. Between the trimmed V and J ends, which lost 5 bases and 7 bases, there was a span of 21 bases. From germline, CDR1 is MNHEY and CDR2 SMNVEV (reference sequence). This CDR3 contains 15 residues. The CDR3 region is CASSQNPLYIGEQYF. The CDR3 DNA sequence: TGTGCCAGCAGTCAAAACCCCTTATATATCGGGGAGCAGTACTTC.

A single count supports this clone. CDR3: CASSFGSAHTDTQYF. The CDR3 DNA follows: TGTGCCAGCAGCTTCGGGAGCGCCCACACAGATACGCAGTATTTT. The chain couples TRBV7-6 to TRBJ2-3, with D maybe TRBD2 (6 bases). The germline gives CDR1 SGHVS, CDR2 FNYEAQ. Trimming shortened V by 3 bases and J by 2 bases, and 12 bases separated the two germline ends. The CDR3 has 15 residues.

The chain recombines TRBV4-3 with TRBJ2-1; D possibly corresponds to TRBD1 (6 bases). Trimming removed 0 bases from V and 2 bases from J, with 11 bases in between. Germline assignment: CDR1 LGHNA and CDR2 YSLEER. The CDR3 is made up of 16 amino acids. The CDR3 DNA reads TGCGCCAGCAGCCAAGATCCAGGGGACCCCTACAATGAGCAGTTCTTC. This sequence encodes CASSQDPGDPYNEQFF.

The rearrangement links TRBV28 to TRBJ1-3; weak D call: TRBD1 (6 bases). This CDR3 is built from 16 residues. Deletions cut 1 base from V and 0 bases from J, with 10 bases between. Germline loops: CDR1 MDHEN, CDR2 SYDVKM. The CDR3 sequence: CASSLLAGASGNTIYF. The CDR3 DNA sequence: TGTGCCAGCAGTTTATTAGCAGGGGCCTCTGGAAACACCATATATTTT.

This clone has only one observation. This chain links TRBV7-2 with TRBJ1-1; D gene uncertain. The V end lost 2 bases, the J end lost 3 bases, and 13 bases lay between the germline ends. This CDR3 is built from 15 residues. Per germline, CDR1 SGHTA and CDR2 FQGNSA. The CDR3 DNA reads TGTGCCAGCAGCTTATGGGCTGGGGAGCACACTGAAGCTTTCTTT. It codes for CASSLWAGEHTEAFF. The complete variable domain, with remaining parts taken from reference TRBV7-2 and TRBJ1-1, reads GAGVSQSPSNKVTEKGKDVELRCDPISGHTALYWYRQSLGQGLEFLIYFQGNSAPDKSGLPSDRFSAERTGGSVSTLTIQRTQQEDSAVYLCASSLWAGEHTEAFFGQGTRLTVV.

The CDR3 DNA reads as TGTGCCAGCAGGCCGACAGGGGGCTTCTACGAGCAGTACTTC. Amino acids: CASRPTGGFYEQYF. The genes are TRBV2 and TRBJ2-7, with 10 bases that match TRBD1. Germline V gene sequence: CDR1 SNHLY, CDR2 FYNNEI. J gave up 3 bases and V 6 bases, and 5 bases lay outside the gene matches. CDR3 length: 14 amino acids. Full variable domain (outside the CDR3, taken from reference TRBV2 and TRBJ2-7): EPEVTQTPSHQVTQMGQEVILRCVPISNHLYFYWYRQILGQKVEFLVSFYNNEISEKSEIFDDQFSVERPDGSNFTLKIRSTKLEDSAMYFCASRPTGGFYEQYFGPGTRLTVT.